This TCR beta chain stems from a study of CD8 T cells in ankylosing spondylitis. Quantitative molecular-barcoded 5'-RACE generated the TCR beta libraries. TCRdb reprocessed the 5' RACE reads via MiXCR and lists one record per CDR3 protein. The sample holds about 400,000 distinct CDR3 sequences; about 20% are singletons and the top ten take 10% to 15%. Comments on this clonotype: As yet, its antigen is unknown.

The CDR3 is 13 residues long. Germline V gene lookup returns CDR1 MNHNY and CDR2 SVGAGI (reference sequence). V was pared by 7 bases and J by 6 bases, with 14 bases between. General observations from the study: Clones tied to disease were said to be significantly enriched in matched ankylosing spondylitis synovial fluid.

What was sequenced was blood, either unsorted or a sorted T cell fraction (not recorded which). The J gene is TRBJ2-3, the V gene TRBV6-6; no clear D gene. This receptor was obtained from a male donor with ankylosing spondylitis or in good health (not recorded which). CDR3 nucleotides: TGTGCCAGCAACCTCGGAGTTCGGGATACGCAGTATTTT. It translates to CASNLGVRDTQYF.